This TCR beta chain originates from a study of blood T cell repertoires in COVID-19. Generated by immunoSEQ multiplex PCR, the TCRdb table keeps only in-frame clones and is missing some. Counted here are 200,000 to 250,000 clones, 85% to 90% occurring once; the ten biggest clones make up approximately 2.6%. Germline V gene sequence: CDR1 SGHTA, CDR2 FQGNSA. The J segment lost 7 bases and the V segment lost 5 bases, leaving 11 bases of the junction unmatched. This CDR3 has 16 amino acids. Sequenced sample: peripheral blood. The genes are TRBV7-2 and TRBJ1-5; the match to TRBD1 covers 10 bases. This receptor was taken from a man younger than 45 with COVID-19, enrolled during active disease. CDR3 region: CASSPSRDRGQQPQHF. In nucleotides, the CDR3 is TGTGCCAGCAGCCCGTCCCGGGACAGGGGCCAGCAGCCCCAGCATTTT.